The 2 T cell receptor beta chains reported below all come from one sample, sequenced in a study of T cell responses to AZD1222 COVID-19 vaccine. The table came from immunoSEQ multiplex PCR; TCRdb's copy has only in-frame clones and leaves some out. The sample shows some 150,000 clones, 75% to 95% of them seen only once. The specimen comprised peripheral blood, sampled on day 0 of AZD1222 vaccination. The receptors were sampled from an adult in good health.

The chain links TRBV19 to TRBJ1-4; perhaps TRBD1 as D (5 bases). Looked up from germline, CDR1 is LNHDA and CDR2 is SQIVND (reference sequence). Trimming removed 2 bases at V and 12 bases at J, with 7 bases between. The CDR3 is 11 residues long. The CDR3 nucleotides read TGTGCCAGTAGTATAAGAGGGGAACTGTTTTTT. As protein: CASSIRGELFF.

The chain is built from TRBV19 and TRBJ2-7, with TRBD1 identical over 9 bases. With V trimmed by 8 bases and J by 1 base, 3 bases remained unmatched. CDR3 length: 13 residues. Germline values: CDR1 LNHDA, CDR2 SQIVND (reference sequence). The CDR3 nucleotides read TGTGCCAGTGCGGGACAGGGATCCTACGAGCAGTACTTC. Residues: CASAGQGSYEQYF.